This is a list of T cell receptor beta chains from one sample in a study of blood T cell repertoires in COVID-19. Produced via immunoSEQ multiplex PCR; TCRdb's table is partial and in-frame only. In the table there are about 300,000 clones, just under 90% of which are singletons. Material for sequencing was PBMCs or T cells enriched from blood (not recorded which). These receptors came from a woman aged 50 to 60 who had been exposed to COVID-19. The CDR3 runs from the conserved cysteine through the conserved F or W. Each record gives: D gene, V gene, clone size, J gene, CDR3 protein, CDR3 DNA. A D gene is named only where the DNA matches it firmly. Where a row states a size, it is once, few, many or the class of an expanded clone; other rows omit it.

-,TRBV11-2,-,TRBJ1-1,CASSFMTGSTEAFF,TGTGCCAGCAGCTTTATGACAGGCAGCACTGAAGCTTTCTTT
-,TRBV23-1,-,TRBJ2-5,CASSHPHTGLGETQYF,TGCGCCAGCAGTCATCCTCACACAGGTCTTGGAGAGACCCAGTACTTC
-,TRBV18,-,TRBJ2-7,CASSPRVHEKTYEQYF,TGTGCCAGCTCACCAAGAGTGCACGAAAAGACCTACGAGCAGTACTTC
-,TRBV15,-,TRBJ1-5,CATSLEVGQPQHF,TGTGCCACCAGCCTCGAGGTTGGACAGCCCCAGCATTTT
-,TRBV28,few,TRBJ1-4,CANSAGGVDEKLFF,TGTGCCAACTCTGCCGGGGGGGTGGATGAAAAACTGTTTTTT
-,TRBV7-2,-,TRBJ1-1,CASSIRDRRGAFF,TGTGCCAGCAGCATACGGGACCGCCGGGGGGCTTTCTTT
TRBD1,TRBV7-2,-,TRBJ2-3,CASSPDRGNGQDTQYF,TGTGCCAGCAGCCCCGACAGGGGTAATGGCCAAGATACGCAGTATTTT
TRBD1,TRBV7-9,once,TRBJ1-1,CASSRTGTGVRTEAFF,TGTGCCAGCAGCAGAACCGGGACAGGGGTTAGGACTGAAGCTTTCTTT
-,TRBV10-3,-,TRBJ1-2,CAISAQGGGYGYTF,TGTGCCATCAGTGCACAAGGGGGGGGCTATGGCTACACCTTC
-,TRBV28,-,TRBJ1-1,CASTNRENTEAFF,TGTGCCAGCACCAACAGGGAGAACACTGAAGCTTTCTTT
-,TRBV27,-,TRBJ1-2,CASSFGGGFYGYTF,TGTGCCAGCAGTTTTGGCGGGGGATTCTATGGCTACACCTTC
TRBD1,TRBV7-9,-,TRBJ1-4,CASSRRQGNPNEKLFF,TGTGCCAGCAGCAGGCGACAGGGAAATCCTAATGAAAAACTGTTTTTT
-,TRBV19,-,TRBJ2-6,CASRGGANVLTF,TGTGCCAGCCGCGGGGGGGCCAACGTCCTGACTTTC
-,TRBV28,few,TRBJ1-6,CASSPHDRFGSPLHF,TGTGCCAGCAGTCCCCATGACAGGTTCGGTTCACCCCTCCACTTT
-,TRBV5-6,-,TRBJ2-7,CASSLFSAYEQYF,TGTGCCAGCAGCTTGTTCTCTGCCTACGAGCAGTACTTC
-,TRBV6-1,once,TRBJ1-5,CASSEEGNRERRPQHF,TGTGCCAGCAGTGAAGAAGGAAACAGGGAAAGGCGGCCCCAGCATTTT
TRBD1,TRBV7-8,-,TRBJ1-1,CATHRGLGNTEAFF,TGTGCCACTCACAGGGGATTGGGGAACACTGAAGCTTTCTTT
TRBD1,TRBV15,-,TRBJ1-4,CATRRRDRFTTNEKLFF,TGTGCCACCAGGCGCCGGGACAGATTTACAACTAATGAAAAACTGTTTTTT
TRBD1,TRBV25-1,-,TRBJ1-3,CASSGQGKNTIYF,TGTGCCAGCAGTGGACAGGGTAAAAACACCATATATTTT
-,TRBV21-1,-,TRBJ1-5,CASSKGREGGEDQPQHF,TGTGCCAGCAGCAAAGGTAGGGAAGGGGGCGAAGATCAGCCCCAGCATTTT
TRBD2,TRBV7-7,-,TRBJ2-3,CASSLGTSRTDTQYF,TGTGCTAGCAGCCTAGGGACTAGCCGCACAGATACGCAGTATTTT
TRBD1,TRBV10-3,-,TRBJ1-6,CAISEGRGSYSPLHF,TGTGCCATCAGTGAGGGCAGGGGGAGTTATTCACCCCTCCACTTT
TRBD1,TRBV10-2,once,TRBJ1-2,CASSDGQVSYGYTF,TGCGCCAGCAGTGACGGACAGGTCTCCTATGGCTACACCTTC
-,TRBV23-1,-,TRBJ2-2,CASSQSGREFTGELFF,TGCGCCAGCAGTCAATCGGGCCGGGAGTTCACCGGGGAGCTGTTTTTT
-,TRBV5-4,once,TRBJ2-1,CASSLRTDNEQFF,TGTGCCAGCAGCTTGAGGACAGACAATGAGCAGTTCTTC